This T cell receptor (beta chain) was identified in a study of patients and donors after allogeneic stem cell transplantation. TCRdb re-called the RT-PCR reads with MiXCR, one entry per CDR3 protein. Seen here are roughly 880,000 distinct CDR3 sequences, 15% to 20% observed once, and the top ten hold roughly 6.4%. Germline V gene lookup returns CDR1 LGHDT and CDR2 YNNKEL (reference sequence). The CDR3 runs to 15 residues. Unmatched junction bases numbered 4, after V lost 4 bases and J lost 8 bases. This chain links TRBV3-1 with TRBJ2-1; 14 bases agree with TRBD2. Sequencing input: blood, either unsorted or a sorted T cell fraction (not recorded which). The clonotype comes from a human donor who was either an allogeneic HSCT recipient or a stem cell or donor lymphocyte infusion donor (not recorded which). It is not recorded whose cells these are; they may come from a transplant donor. The CDR3 nucleotides read TGTGCCAGCAGCCCGACTAGCGGGGGGGCGCATGAGCAGTTCTTC. Residues: CASSPTSGGAHEQFF.